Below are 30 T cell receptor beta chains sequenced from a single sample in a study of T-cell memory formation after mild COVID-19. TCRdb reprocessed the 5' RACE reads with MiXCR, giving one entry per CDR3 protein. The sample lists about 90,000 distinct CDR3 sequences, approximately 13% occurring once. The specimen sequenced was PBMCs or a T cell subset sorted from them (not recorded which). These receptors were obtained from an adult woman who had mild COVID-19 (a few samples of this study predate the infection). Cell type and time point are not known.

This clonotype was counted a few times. CDR3 loop: CASSDASSYEQYF. The CDR3 nucleotides read TGTGCCAGCAGCGACGCATCCTCCTACGAGCAGTACTTC. The genes are TRBV6-2 or TRBV6-3 and TRBJ2-7; no clear D gene. Germline V gene lookup returns CDR1 MNHEY and CDR2 SVGEGT. The CDR3 extends over 13 amino acids. The V and J ends lost 6 bases and 0 bases respectively, with 9 bases between them.

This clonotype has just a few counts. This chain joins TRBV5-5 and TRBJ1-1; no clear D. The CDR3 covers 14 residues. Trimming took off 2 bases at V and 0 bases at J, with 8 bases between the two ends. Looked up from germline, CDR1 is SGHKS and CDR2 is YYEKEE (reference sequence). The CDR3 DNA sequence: TGTGCCAGCAGCTTAGACATAGTGAACACTGAAGCTTTCTTT. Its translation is CASSLDIVNTEAFF.

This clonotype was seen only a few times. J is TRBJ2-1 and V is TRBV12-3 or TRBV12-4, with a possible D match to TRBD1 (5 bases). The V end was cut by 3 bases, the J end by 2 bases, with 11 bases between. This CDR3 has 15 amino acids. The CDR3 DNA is TGTGCCAGCAGTTTCCAGGCAGGGCCCTACAATGAGCAGTTCTTC. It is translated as CASSFQAGPYNEQFF.

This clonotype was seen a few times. The CDR3 sequence is CASSLGQGVPNTGELFF. The CDR3 coding sequence is TGCGCCAGCAGCTTGGGACAGGGGGTCCCGAACACCGGGGAGCTGTTTTTT. The rearrangement joins TRBV5-1 to TRBJ2-2, with 9 bases fitting TRBD1. The J segment lost 0 bases and the V segment lost 0 bases, leaving 3 bases of the junction unmatched. Germline CDR1 reads SGHRS; CDR2 reads YFSETQ. The CDR3 contains 17 residues. The entire variable domain, with the rest obtained from reference TRBV5-1 and TRBJ2-2, is as follows: KAGVTQTPRYLIKTRGQQVTLSCSPISGHRSVSWYQQTPGQGLQFLFEYFSETQRNKGNFPGRFSGRQFSNSRSEMNVSTLELGDSALYLCASSLGQGVPNTGELFFGEGSRLTVL.

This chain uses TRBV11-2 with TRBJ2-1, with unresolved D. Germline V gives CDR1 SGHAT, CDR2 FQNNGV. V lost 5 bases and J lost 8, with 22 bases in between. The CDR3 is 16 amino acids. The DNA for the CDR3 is TGTGCCAGCAGCCCCCACCCGGGCCTCTCGGTCGATGAGCAGTTCTTC. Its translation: CASSPHPGLSVDEQFF.

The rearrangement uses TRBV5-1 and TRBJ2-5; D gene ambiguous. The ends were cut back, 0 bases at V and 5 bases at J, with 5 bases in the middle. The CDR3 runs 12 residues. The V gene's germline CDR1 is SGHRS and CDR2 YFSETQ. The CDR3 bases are TGCGCCAGCAGCTTGGTGGGGGAGACCCAGTACTTC. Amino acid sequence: CASSLVGETQYF.

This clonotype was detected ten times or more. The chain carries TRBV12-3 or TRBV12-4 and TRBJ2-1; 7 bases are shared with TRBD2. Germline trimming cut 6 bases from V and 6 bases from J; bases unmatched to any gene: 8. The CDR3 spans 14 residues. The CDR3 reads CASRTSAGGNEQFF. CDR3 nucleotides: TGTGCCAGCAGAACTAGCGCCGGCGGCAATGAGCAGTTCTTC.

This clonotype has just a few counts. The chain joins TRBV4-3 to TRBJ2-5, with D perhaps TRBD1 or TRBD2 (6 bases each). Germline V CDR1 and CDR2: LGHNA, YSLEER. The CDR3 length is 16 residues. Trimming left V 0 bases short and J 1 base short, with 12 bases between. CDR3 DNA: TGCGCCAGCAGCCAAGATTGGGGGGCCTCCCAAGAGACCCAGTACTTC. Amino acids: CASSQDWGASQETQYF.

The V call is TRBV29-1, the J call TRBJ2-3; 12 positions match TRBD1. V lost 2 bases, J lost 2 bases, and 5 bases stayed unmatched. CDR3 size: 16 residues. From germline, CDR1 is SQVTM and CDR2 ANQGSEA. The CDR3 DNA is TGCAGCGTTGAAAGAGGGACAGGGGGCATCACAGATACGCAGTATTTT. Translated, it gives CSVERGTGGITDTQYF.

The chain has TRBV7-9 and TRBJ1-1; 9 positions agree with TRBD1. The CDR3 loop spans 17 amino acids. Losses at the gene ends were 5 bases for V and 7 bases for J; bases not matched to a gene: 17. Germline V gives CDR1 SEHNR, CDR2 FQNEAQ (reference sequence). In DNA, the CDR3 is TGTGCCAGCAGCCTTACAGTAACCCGGACAGGGGAGATTGAAGCTTTCTTT. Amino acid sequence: CASSLTVTRTGEIEAFF.

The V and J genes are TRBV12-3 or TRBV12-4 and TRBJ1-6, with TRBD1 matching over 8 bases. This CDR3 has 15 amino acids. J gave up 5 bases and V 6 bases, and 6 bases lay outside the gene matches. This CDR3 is CASRVGQGDNSPLHF. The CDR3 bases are TGTGCCAGCAGGGTAGGACAGGGTGATAATTCACCCCTCCACTTT.

The CDR3 DNA follows: TGTGCCAGCAGTGTCCCCCCCGGGACAGGGGGCAATGAGCAGTTCTTC. Its translation: CASSVPPGTGGNEQFF. The V call is TRBV6-1, the J call TRBJ2-1; 11 bases are a match to TRBD1. This CDR3 comprises 16 residues. The germline V gene encodes CDR1 MNHNS and CDR2 SASEGT. The junction had 8 bases not matched to a gene; V was cut back by 4 bases and J by 6 bases.

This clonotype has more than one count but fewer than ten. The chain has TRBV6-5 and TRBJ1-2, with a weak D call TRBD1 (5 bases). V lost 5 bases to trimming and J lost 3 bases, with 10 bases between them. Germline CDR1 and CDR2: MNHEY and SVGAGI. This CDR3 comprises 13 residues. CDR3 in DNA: TGTGCCAGCAGTCCAGGGACGGACTATGGCTACACCTTC. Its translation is CASSPGTDYGYTF.

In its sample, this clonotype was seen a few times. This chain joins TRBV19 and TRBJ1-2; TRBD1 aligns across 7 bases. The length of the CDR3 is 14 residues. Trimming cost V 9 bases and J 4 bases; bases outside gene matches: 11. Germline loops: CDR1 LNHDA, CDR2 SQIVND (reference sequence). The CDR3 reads CASQGESNFYGYTF. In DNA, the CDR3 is TGTGCCAGCCAGGGGGAATCCAACTTCTATGGCTACACCTTC. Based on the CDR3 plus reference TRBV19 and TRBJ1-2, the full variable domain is DGGITQSPKYLFRKEGQNVTLSCEQNLNHDAMYWYRQDPGQGLRLIYYSQIVNDFQKGDIAEGYSVSREKKESFPLTVTSAQKNPTAFYLCASQGESNFYGYTFGSGTRLTVV.

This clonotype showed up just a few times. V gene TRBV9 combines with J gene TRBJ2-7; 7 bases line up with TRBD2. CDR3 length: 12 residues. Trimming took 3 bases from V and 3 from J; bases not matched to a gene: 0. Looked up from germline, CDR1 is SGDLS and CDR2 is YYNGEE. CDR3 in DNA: TGTGCCAGCAGCGCGGGGGGCTACGAGCAGTACTTC. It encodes CASSAGGYEQYF.

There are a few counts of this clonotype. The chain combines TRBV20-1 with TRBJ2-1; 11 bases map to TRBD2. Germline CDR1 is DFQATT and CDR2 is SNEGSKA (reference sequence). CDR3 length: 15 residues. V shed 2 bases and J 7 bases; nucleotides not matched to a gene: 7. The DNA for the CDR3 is TGCAGTGCTAGACATAGCGGGAGGGCCCAGAATGAGCAGTTCTTC. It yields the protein CSARHSGRAQNEQFF.

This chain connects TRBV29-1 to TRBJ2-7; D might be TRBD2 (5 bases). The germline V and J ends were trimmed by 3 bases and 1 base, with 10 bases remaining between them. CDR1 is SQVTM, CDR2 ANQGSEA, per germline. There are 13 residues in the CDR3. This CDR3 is CSVEERESYEQYF. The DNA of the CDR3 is TGCAGCGTTGAGGAGAGGGAATCCTACGAGCAGTACTTC.

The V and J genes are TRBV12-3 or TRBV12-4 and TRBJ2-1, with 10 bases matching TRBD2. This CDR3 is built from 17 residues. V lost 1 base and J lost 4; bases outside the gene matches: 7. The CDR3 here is CASSLGQREGRYNEQFF. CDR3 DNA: TGTGCCAGCAGTTTAGGGCAGCGGGAGGGCCGGTACAATGAGCAGTTCTTC.

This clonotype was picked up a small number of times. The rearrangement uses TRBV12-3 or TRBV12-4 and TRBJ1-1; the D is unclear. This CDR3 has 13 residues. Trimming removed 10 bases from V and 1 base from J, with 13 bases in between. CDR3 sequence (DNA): TGTGCCACTTTGTTGGACGGGAACACTGAAGCTTTCTTT. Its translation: CATLLDGNTEAFF.

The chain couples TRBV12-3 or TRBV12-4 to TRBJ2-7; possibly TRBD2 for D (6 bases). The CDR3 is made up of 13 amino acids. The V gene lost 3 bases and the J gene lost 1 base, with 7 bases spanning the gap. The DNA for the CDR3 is TGTGCCAGCAGTTTTGCGGGATCCTACGAGCAGTACTTC. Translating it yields CASSFAGSYEQYF.

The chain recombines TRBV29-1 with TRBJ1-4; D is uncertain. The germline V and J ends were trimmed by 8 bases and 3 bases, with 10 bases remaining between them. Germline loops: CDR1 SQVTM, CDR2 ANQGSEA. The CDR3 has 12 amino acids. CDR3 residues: CSSLGANEKLFF. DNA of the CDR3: TGCAGCTCCCTCGGAGCTAATGAAAAACTGTTTTTT.

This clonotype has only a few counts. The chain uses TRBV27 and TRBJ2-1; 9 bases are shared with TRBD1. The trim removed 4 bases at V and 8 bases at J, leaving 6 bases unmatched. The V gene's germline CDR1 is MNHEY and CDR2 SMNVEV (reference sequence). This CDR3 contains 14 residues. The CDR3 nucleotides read TGTGCCAGCAGTTACCCGGGACAGGGTTATGAGCAGTTCTTC. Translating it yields CASSYPGQGYEQFF.

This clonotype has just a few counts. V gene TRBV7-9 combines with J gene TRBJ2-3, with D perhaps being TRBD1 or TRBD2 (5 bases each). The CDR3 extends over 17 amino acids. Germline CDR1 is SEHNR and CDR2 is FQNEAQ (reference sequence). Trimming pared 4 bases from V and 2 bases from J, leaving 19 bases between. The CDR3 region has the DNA TGTGCCAGCAGCTCTAATAAGCCCCGGGGCCTCACAGATACGCAGTATTTT. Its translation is CASSSNKPRGLTDTQYF.

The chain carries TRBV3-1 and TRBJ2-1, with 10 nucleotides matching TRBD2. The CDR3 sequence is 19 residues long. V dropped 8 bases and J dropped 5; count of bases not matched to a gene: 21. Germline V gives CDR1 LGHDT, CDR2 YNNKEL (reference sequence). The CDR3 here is CASEKKNPTGLAVNNEQFF. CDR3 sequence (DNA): TGTGCCAGCGAGAAAAAAAACCCGACCGGACTAGCGGTAAACAATGAGCAGTTCTTC.

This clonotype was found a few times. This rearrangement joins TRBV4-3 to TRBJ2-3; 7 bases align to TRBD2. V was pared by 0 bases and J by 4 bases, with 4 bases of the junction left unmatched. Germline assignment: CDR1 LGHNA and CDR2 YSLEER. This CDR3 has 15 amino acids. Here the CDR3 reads CASSQDGGSADTQYF. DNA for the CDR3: TGCGCCAGCAGCCAAGACGGCGGGAGTGCAGATACGCAGTATTTT.

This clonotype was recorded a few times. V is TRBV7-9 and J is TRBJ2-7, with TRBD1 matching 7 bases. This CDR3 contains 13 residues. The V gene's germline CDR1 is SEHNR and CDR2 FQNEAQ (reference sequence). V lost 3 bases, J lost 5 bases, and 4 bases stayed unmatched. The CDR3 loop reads CASSLTGPNEQYF. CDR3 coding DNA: TGTGCCAGCAGCTTGACAGGGCCCAACGAGCAGTACTTC. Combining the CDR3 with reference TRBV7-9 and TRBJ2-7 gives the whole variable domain DTGVSQNPRHKITKRGQNVTFRCDPISEHNRLYWYRQTLGQGPEFLTYFQNEAQLEKSRLLSDRFSAERPKGSFSTLEIQRTEQGDSAMYLCASSLTGPNEQYFGPGTRLTVT.

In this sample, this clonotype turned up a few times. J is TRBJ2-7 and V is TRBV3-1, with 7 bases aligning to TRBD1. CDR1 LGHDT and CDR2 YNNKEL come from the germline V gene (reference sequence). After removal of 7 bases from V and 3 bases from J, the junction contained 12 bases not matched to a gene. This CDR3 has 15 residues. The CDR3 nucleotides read TGTGCCAGCACGTCCGGTGAGACAGGGTTCTACGAGCAGTACTTC. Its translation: CASTSGETGFYEQYF.

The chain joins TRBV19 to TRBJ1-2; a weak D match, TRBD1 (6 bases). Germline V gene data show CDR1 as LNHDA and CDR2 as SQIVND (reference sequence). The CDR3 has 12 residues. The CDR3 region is CASKGGYYGYTF. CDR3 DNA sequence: TGTGCTTCTAAGGGGGGGTACTATGGCTACACCTTC.

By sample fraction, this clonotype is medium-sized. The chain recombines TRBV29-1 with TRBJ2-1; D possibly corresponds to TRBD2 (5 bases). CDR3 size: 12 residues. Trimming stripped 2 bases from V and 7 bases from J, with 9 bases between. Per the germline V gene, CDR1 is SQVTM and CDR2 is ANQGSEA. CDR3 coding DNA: TGCAGCGTTGAAAAGGGAGTAAATGAGCAGTTCTTC. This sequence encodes CSVEKGVNEQFF.

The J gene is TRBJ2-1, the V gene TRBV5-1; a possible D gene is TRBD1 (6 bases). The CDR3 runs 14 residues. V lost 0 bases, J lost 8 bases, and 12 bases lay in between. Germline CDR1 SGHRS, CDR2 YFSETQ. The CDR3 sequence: CASSLEGGSDEQFF. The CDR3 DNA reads TGCGCCAGCAGCTTGGAAGGGGGATCGGATGAGCAGTTCTTC.